Each of the 8 T cell receptor beta chains below was sequenced from the same sample in a study of patients and donors after allogeneic stem cell transplantation. TCRdb processed the RT-PCR reads anew with MiXCR; each CDR3 protein has one entry. The sample carries about 24,000 distinct CDR3 sequences, under 55% recorded once. Source material: blood, either unsorted or a sorted T cell fraction (not recorded which). These receptors all come from a human donor who was either an allogeneic HSCT recipient or a stem cell or donor lymphocyte infusion donor (not recorded which). It is not recorded whose cells these are; they may come from a transplant donor.

This clonotype was detected a few times. The chain has TRBV5-1 and TRBJ2-2; 8 bases map to TRBD2. The V and J ends lost 4 bases and 3 bases, in that order; junction bases with no gene match: 8. In germline, CDR1 is SGHRS, CDR2 YFSETQ. The CDR3 spans 16 residues. CDR3 DNA sequence: TGCGCCAGCAGCAGCGGGACTAGGAGCCACACCGGGGAGCTGTTTTTT. Translating gives CASSSGTRSHTGELFF.

The genes are TRBV7-9 and TRBJ1-4; 8 bases align to TRBD1. The germline CDR1 and CDR2 sequences are SEHNR and FQNEAQ (reference sequence). V lost 1 base to trimming and J lost 5 bases; unmatched junction nucleotides: 12. CDR3 length equals 18 residues. CDR3 nucleotide sequence: TGTGCCAGCAGCTTAGTGGCAGGGGGCCCACAACAGAATGAAAAACTGTTTTTT. This codes for CASSLVAGGPQQNEKLFF.

A few counts support this clonotype. This rearrangement joins TRBV20-1 to TRBJ1-1; the D gene is possibly TRBD1 (5 bases). CDR1 is DFQATT, CDR2 SNEGSKA, per germline (reference sequence). The CDR3 contains 13 residues. Deletions cut 3 bases from V and 1 base from J, with 9 bases between. DNA for the CDR3: TGCAGTGCTAGGTGGGGGGGGAACACTGAAGCTTTCTTT. It is translated as CSARWGGNTEAFF.

This clonotype occurred a few times. The rearrangement uses TRBV6-5 and TRBJ2-3; maybe TRBD1 (5 bases). Per the germline V gene, CDR1 is MNHEY and CDR2 is SVGAGI. The CDR3 runs to 15 residues. V shed 6 bases and J shed 1 base, with 14 bases lying between them. The CDR3 sequence: CASSFRQTGTDTQYF. The CDR3 DNA follows: TGTGCCAGCAGCTTTCGACAGACCGGCACAGATACGCAGTATTTT.

V is TRBV6-2 or TRBV6-3 and J is TRBJ2-5; 7 bases match TRBD2. This CDR3 comprises 15 residues. Germline-derived CDR1 and CDR2 are MNHEY and SVGEGT. V shed 2 bases, J shed 5 bases, and the junction held 8 bases outside the gene matches. CDR3 in DNA: TGTGCCAGCAGTTACACCGGGACTATAAGGGAGACCCAGTACTTC. It specifies CASSYTGTIRETQYF.

Only a few counts were recorded for this clonotype. This rearrangement joins TRBV29-1 to TRBJ2-5; 12 positions agree with TRBD1. This CDR3 has 15 amino acids. Germline trimming cut 7 bases from V and 7 bases from J; bases unmatched to any gene: 13. Germline V gene lookup returns CDR1 SQVTM and CDR2 ANQGSEA. This CDR3 reads CSGVPGTGGDRTQYF. The DNA for the CDR3 is TGCAGCGGCGTCCCCGGGACAGGGGGCGACAGGACCCAGTACTTC.

The V gene is TRBV12-3 or TRBV12-4, the J gene TRBJ2-5; 7 bases fit TRBD2. There are 13 residues in the CDR3. V trimming: 7 bases; J trimming: 4 bases; junction bases outside the gene matches: 6. This chain's CDR3 is CASTKTSPETQYF. In DNA form, the CDR3 reads TGTGCCAGCACCAAGACTAGCCCAGAGACCCAGTACTTC.

This clonotype turned up a few times. The chain is built from TRBV9 and TRBJ1-1, with 10 bases aligning to TRBD1. This CDR3 has 15 residues. V was clipped by 4 bases and J by 4 bases; unmatched bases: 7. Germline V gene sequence: CDR1 SGDLS, CDR2 YYNGEE. For the CDR3, the DNA is TGTGCCAGCAGCCCTAGGGGGGACAGGGGCACTGAAGCTTTCTTT. It specifies CASSPRGDRGTEAFF.